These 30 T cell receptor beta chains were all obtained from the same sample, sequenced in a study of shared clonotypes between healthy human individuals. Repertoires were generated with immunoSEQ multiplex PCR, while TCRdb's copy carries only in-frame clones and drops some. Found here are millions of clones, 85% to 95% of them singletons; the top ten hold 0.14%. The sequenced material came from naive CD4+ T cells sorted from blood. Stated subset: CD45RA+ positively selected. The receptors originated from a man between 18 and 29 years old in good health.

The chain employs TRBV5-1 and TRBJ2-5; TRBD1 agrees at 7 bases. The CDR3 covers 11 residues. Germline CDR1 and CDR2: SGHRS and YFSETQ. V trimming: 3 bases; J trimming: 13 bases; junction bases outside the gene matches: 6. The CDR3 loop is CASSSTGVMYF. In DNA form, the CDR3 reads TGCGCCAGCAGCTCCACAGGGGTCATGTACTTC.

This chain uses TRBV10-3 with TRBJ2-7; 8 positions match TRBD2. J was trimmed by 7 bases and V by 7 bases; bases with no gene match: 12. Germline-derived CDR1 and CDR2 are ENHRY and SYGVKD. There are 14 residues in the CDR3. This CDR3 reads CAINLGGRSGEQYF. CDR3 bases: TGTGCCATCAATCTAGGCGGGAGGTCGGGGGAGCAGTACTTC.

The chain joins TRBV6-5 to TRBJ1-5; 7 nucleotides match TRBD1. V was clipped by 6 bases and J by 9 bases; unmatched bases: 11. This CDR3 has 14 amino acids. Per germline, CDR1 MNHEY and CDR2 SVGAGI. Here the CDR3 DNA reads TGTGCCAGCAGCGCCGACAGGGTAGGGGGGCCCCAGCATTTT. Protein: CASSADRVGGPQHF.

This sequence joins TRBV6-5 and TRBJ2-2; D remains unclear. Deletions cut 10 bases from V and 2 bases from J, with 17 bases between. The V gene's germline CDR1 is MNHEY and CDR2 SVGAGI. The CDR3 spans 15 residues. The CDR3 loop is CATKGWVANTGELFF. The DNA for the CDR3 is TGTGCCACCAAAGGCTGGGTCGCAAACACCGGGGAGCTGTTTTTT.

The CDR3: CASSQTSGRYEQYF. For the CDR3, the DNA is TGCGCCAGCAGTCAGACTAGCGGGAGATACGAGCAGTACTTC. The V call is TRBV10-2, the J call TRBJ2-7; TRBD2 agrees at 12 bases. The J segment lost 4 bases and the V segment lost 5 bases, leaving 3 bases of the junction unmatched. Germline V gives CDR1 WSHSY, CDR2 SAAADI. The CDR3 totals 14 residues.

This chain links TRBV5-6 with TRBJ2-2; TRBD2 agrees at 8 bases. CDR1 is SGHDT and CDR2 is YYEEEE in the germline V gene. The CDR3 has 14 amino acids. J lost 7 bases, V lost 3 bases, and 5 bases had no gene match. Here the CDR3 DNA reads TGTGCCAGCAGCTGGACTAGCTTGGTCGGGGAGCTGTTTTTT. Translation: CASSWTSLVGELFF.

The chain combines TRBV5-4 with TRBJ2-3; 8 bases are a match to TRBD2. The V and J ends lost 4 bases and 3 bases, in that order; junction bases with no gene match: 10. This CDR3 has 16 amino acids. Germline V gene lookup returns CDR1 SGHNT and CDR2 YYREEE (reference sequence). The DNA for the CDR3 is TGTGCCAGCAGCCCACGGGGGGGCCAACCAACAGATACGCAGTATTTT. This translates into CASSPRGGQPTDTQYF.

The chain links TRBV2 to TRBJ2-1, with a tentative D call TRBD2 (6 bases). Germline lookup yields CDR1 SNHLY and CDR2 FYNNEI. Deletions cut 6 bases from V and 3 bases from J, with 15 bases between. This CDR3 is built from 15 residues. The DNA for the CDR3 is TGTGCCAGCAGCGGGACGGGGCGGGACTACAATGAGCAGTTCTTC. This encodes CASSGTGRDYNEQFF.

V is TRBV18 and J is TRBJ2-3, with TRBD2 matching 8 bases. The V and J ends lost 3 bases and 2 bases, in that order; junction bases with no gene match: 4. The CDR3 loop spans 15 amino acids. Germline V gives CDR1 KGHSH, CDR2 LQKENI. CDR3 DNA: TGTGCCAGCTCACCTATAGCGGGAATCACAGATACGCAGTATTTT. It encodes CASSPIAGITDTQYF.

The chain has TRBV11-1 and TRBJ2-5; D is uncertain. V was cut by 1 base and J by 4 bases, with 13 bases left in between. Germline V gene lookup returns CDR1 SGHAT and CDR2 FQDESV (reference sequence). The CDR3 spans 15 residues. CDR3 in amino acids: CASSLVAGAGETQYF. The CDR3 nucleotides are TGTGCCAGCAGCTTAGTAGCAGGAGCCGGAGAGACCCAGTACTTC. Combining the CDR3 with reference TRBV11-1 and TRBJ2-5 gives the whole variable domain EAEVAQSPRYKITEKSQAVAFWCDPISGHATLYWYRQILGQGPELLVQFQDESVVDDSQLPKDRFSAERLKGVDSTLKIQPAELGDSAMYLCASSLVAGAGETQYFGPGTRLLVL.

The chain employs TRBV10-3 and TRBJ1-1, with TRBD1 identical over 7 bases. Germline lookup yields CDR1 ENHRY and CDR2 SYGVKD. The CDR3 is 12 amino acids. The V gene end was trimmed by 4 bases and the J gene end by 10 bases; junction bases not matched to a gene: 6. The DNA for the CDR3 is TGTGCCATCAGTGCACAGGGGAAGGGAGCTTTCTTT. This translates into CAISAQGKGAFF.

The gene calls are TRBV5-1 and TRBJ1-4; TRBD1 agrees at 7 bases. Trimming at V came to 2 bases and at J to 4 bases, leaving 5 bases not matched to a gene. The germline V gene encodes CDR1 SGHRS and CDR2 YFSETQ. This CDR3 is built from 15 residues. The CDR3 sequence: CASSFAGTVNEKLFF. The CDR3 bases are TGCGCCAGCAGCTTCGCCGGGACAGTTAATGAAAAACTGTTTTTT.

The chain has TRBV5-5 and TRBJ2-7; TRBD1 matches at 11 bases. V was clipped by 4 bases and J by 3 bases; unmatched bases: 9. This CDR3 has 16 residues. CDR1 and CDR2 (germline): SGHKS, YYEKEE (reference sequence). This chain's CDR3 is CASSLRTGGAGYEQYF. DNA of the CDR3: TGTGCCAGCAGCCTAAGGACAGGGGGCGCGGGCTACGAGCAGTACTTC.

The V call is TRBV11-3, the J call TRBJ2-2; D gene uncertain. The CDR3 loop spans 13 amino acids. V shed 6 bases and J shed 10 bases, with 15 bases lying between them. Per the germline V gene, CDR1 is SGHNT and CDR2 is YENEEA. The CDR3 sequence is CASSLDAKEELFF. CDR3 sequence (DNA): TGTGCCAGCAGTCTAGACGCCAAAGAGGAGCTGTTTTTT.

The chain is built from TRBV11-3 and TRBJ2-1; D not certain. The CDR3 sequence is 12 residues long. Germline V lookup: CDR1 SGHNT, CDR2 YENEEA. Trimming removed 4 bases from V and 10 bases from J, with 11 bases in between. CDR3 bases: TGTGCCAGCAGCTACTCTGAAGGCGAGCAGTTCTTC. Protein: CASSYSEGEQFF.

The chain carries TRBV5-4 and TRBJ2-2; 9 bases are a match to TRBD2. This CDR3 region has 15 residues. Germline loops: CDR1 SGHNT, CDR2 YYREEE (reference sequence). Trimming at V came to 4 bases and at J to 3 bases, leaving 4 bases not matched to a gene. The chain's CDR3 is CASSISGGYTGELFF. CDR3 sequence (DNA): TGTGCCAGCAGCATTAGCGGGGGTTACACCGGGGAGCTGTTTTTT. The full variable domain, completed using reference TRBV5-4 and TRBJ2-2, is ETGVTQSPTHLIKTRGQQVTLRCSSQSGHNTVSWYQQALGQGPQFIFQYYREEENGRGNFPPRFSGLQFPNYSSELNVNALELDDSALYLCASSISGGYTGELFFGEGSRLTVL.

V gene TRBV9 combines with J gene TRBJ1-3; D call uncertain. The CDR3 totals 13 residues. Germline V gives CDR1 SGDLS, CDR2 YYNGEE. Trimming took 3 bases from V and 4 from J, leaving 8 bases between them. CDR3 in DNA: TGTGCCAGCAGCGAGGAGTGGGGAAACACCATATATTTT. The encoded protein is CASSEEWGNTIYF.

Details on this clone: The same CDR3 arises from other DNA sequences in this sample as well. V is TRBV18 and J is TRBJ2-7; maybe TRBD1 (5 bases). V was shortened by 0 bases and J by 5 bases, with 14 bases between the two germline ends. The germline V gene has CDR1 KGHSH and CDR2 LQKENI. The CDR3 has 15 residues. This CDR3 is CASSPPGQGGNEQYF. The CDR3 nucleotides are TGTGCCAGCTCACCACCCGGGCAGGGTGGGAACGAGCAGTACTTC.

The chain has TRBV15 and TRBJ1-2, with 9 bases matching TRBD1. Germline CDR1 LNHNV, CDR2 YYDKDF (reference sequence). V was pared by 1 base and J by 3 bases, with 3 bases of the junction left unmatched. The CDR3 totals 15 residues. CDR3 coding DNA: TGTGCCACCAGCAGAGGGACAGGGGCGGACTATGGCTACACCTTC. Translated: CATSRGTGADYGYTF.

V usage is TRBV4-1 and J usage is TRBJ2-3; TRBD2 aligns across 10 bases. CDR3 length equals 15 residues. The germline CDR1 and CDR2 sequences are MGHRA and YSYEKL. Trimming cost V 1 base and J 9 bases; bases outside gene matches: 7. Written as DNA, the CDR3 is TGCGCCAGCAGCCAAGGGTCAGCGGGAGGGCAAACGCAGTATTTT. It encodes CASSQGSAGGQTQYF.

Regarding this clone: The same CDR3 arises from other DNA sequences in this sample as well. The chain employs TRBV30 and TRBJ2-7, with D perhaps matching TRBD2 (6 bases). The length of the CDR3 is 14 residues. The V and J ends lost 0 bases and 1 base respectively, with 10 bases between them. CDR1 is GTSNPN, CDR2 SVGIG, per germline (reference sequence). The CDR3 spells CAWSVGGTSYEQYF. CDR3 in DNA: TGTGCCTGGAGTGTTGGCGGGACTTCCTACGAGCAGTACTTC.

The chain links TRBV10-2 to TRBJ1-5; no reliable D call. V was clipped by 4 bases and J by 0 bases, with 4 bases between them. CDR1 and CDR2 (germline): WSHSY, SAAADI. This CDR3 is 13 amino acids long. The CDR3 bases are TGCGCCAGCAGTGCAGCTAGCAATCAGCCCCAGCATTTT. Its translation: CASSAASNQPQHF.

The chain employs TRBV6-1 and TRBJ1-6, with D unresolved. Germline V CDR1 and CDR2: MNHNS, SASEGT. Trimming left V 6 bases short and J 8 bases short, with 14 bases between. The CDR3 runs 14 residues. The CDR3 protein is CASSHPPLDSPLHF. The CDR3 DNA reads TGTGCCAGCAGCCACCCCCCTCTTGATTCACCCCTCCACTTT.

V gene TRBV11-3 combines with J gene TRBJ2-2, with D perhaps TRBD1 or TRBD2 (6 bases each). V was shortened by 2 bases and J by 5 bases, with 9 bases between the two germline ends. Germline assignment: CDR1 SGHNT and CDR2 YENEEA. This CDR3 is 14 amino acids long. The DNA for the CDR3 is TGTGCCAGCAGCTTATGGGGGGCGACCGGGGAGCTGTTTTTT. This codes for CASSLWGATGELFF.

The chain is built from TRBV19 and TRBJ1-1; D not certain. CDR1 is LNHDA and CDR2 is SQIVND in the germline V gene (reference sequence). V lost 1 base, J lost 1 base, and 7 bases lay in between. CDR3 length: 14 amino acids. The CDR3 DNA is TGTGCCAGTAGTATAGCGGGCAGGAACACTGAAGCTTTCTTT. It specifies CASSIAGRNTEAFF.

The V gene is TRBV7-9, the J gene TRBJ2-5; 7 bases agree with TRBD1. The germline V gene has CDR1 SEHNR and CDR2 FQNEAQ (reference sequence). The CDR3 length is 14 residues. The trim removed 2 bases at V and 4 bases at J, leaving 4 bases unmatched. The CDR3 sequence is CASSLTRGRETQYF. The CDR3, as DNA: TGTGCCAGCAGCTTAACAAGGGGGCGAGAGACCCAGTACTTC.

CDR3: CASSQDSAGAGSGELFF. CDR3 nucleotides: TGTGCCAGCAGCCAAGATTCCGCAGGGGCAGGATCCGGGGAGCTGTTTTTT. V is TRBV4-2 and J is TRBJ2-2, with a possible D match to TRBD1 (6 bases). CDR3 length: 17 amino acids. Germline CDR1 is LGHNA and CDR2 is YNFKEQ. V was trimmed by 0 bases and J by 6 bases, leaving 17 bases between them.

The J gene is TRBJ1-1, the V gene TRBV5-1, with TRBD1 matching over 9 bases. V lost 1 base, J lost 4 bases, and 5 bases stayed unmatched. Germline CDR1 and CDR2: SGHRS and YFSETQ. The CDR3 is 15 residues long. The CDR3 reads CASSLSPGQGTEAFF. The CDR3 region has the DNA TGCGCCAGCAGCTTGTCTCCGGGACAGGGCACTGAAGCTTTCTTT.

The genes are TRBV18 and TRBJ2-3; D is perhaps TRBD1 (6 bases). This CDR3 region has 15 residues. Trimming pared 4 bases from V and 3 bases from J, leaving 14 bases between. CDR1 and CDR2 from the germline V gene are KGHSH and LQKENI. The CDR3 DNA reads TGTGCCAGCTCACTACAGGGTCAGGGGACAGATACGCAGTATTTT. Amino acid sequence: CASSLQGQGTDTQYF. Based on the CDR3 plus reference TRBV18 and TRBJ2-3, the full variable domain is NAGVMQNPRHLVRRRGQEARLRCSPMKGHSHVYWYRQLPEEGLKFMVYLQKENIIDESGMPKERFSAEFPKEGPSILRIQQVVRGDSAAYFCASSLQGQGTDTQYFGPGTRLTVL.

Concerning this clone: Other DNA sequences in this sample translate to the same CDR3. Here the CDR3 reads CASSQGGAYEQYF. The CDR3 DNA reads as TGTGCCAGCAGCCAGGGGGGGGCCTACGAGCAGTACTTC. The chain is built from TRBV6-5 and TRBJ2-7, with D tentatively TRBD1 or TRBD2 (7 bases each). The germline V and J ends were trimmed by 6 bases and 2 bases, with 11 bases remaining between them. The CDR3 totals 13 residues. Looked up from germline, CDR1 is MNHEY and CDR2 is SVGAGI.